This T cell receptor beta chain was retrieved from a study of blood T cells in healthy people across ages. Study at large: Capture via template switching afforded approximately one barcoded beta molecule per two T cells.

About this clonotype itself: The antigen remains undetermined.

Whole-study results and caveats: There were more naive CD4+ cells and higher diversity in long-lived donors than in aged donors. Per million T cells, the diversity of TCR beta decreased roughly linearly as age advanced.

Germline CDR1 reads SGHTA; CDR2 reads FQGNSA. The CDR3 runs 16 residues. V shed 5 bases, J shed 0 bases, and the junction held 8 bases outside the gene matches. A J-beta primer mix and a sample-barcoded 5' primer were used in a second PCR of roughly 6 to 12 cycles. Every cDNA molecule carried a tag from a template-switch adaptor bearing 12 random nucleotides. TCRdb itself ran the 5' RACE reads through MiXCR, one entry per CDR3 protein. The sample holds over a million distinct CDR3 sequences, 59% seen once. The TCR comes from a man younger than 30 in good health. Sequenced sample: blood. This chain links TRBV7-2 with TRBJ2-3; 7 nucleotides line up with TRBD2. The CDR3 nucleotides read TGTGCCAGCAGCCCCCTAGCGGACCTGAGCACAGATACGCAGTATTTT. Encoded protein: CASSPLADLSTDTQYF.